This T cell receptor beta chain appears in the sequencing data of a study of control samples from healthy donors and cancer patients. This clone was observed a single time. Here immunoSEQ multiplex PCR was the method, and the copy in TCRdb shows in-frame clones only, minus some. In the table there are some 130,000 clones, around nine tenths of which are singletons. The V gene lost 2 bases and the J gene lost 0 bases, with 9 bases spanning the gap. The CDR3 has 15 amino acids. The chain couples TRBV5-3 to TRBJ1-3; D not certain. TRBV5-3 is noted as an ORF with a role that remains uncertain. The origin of this receptor is a man aged 18 to 30 in good health. Sequenced input: blood. CDR3 in DNA: TGTGCCAGAAGCTTAGGGAGGCACTCTGGAAACACCATATATTTT. Translation gives CARSLGRHSGNTIYF.